This is a list of T cell receptor beta chains from one sample in a study of early stage breast cancer tumors. TCRdb keeps only in-frame clones here, not all; method: immunoSEQ multiplex PCR. The sample shows about 9,600 clones, around three fifths of them seen only once. Sequenced sample: breast tumor tissue. The source of these receptors is a person in their sixties with breast cancer. CDR3s include the opening cysteine and the closing phenylalanine or tryptophan. D genes are given only for firm matches. Clone size, where shown, is once, few, many, or a class for clones that have expanded.

cdr3_length,clone_size,j_call,d_call,v_call,cdr3_nt,cdr3_aa
14,NA,TRBJ1-1,NA,TRBV30,TGTGCCTGGAATACATTCTGGGGAAGTGCTGAAGCTTTCTTT,CAWNTFWGSAEAFF
14,NA,TRBJ2-7,NA,TRBV7-9,TGTGCCAGCAGTCACGACTTCGTATGGTACGAGCAGTACTTC,CASSHDFVWYEQYF
15,NA,TRBJ1-5,NA,TRBV5-5,TGTGCCAGCAGCTTGGACTGGGGGAGGTATCAGCCCCAGCATTTT,CASSLDWGRYQPQHF
15,NA,TRBJ1-2,NA,TRBV7-9,TGTGCCAGCAGCTTTATAGGACCCCTAAACTATGGCTACACCTTC,CASSFIGPLNYGYTF
15,NA,TRBJ2-1,NA,TRBV7-2,TGTGCCAGCAGCTTTTCCGGGAGCCTGTGGAATGAGCAGTTCTTC,CASSFSGSLWNEQFF
15,medium-sized,TRBJ1-5,NA,TRBV7-9,TGTGCCAGCAGCCAAAACGCGGGGCAGCATCAGCCCCAGCATTTT,CASSQNAGQHQPQHF
15,NA,TRBJ1-1,NA,TRBV9,TGTGCCAGCAGCGTTTCGACAGAGCATTTCACTGAAGCTTTCTTT,CASSVSTEHFTEAFF
12,NA,TRBJ1-1,NA,TRBV29-1,TGCAGCGTTGAAGATTCGGGCTTTGAAGCTTTCTTT,CSVEDSGFEAFF
14,NA,TRBJ2-5,TRBD1,TRBV10-3,TGTGCCATCAGTGACCCGACAGGGAGAGAGACCCAGTACTTC,CAISDPTGRETQYF
16,NA,TRBJ1-5,NA,TRBV19,TGTGCCAGTAGGCCACAGGTTTTTGTGAGCAATCAGCCCCAGCATTTT,CASRPQVFVSNQPQHF
14,NA,TRBJ1-2,NA,TRBV28,TGTGCCAGCAGTCAAAGAGTCACTAACTATGGCTACACCTTC,CASSQRVTNYGYTF
16,medium-sized,TRBJ1-2,NA,TRBV4-2,TGTGCCAGCAGCCAAGACTTCGGGGATTACGTCTATGGCTACACCTTC,CASSQDFGDYVYGYTF
14,few,TRBJ2-7,TRBD1,TRBV6-1,TGTGCCAGCAGGGACAGGGGACTGAGCTACGAGCAGTACTTC,CASRDRGLSYEQYF
13,NA,TRBJ1-5,NA,TRBV6-1,TGTGCCAGCAGTGAAGCTTTTCGACAGTCCCAGCATTTT,CASSEAFRQSQHF
14,NA,TRBJ2-3,NA,TRBV11-1,TGTGCCAGCAGCTTAGCGGCACCAACAGATACGCAGTATTTT,CASSLAAPTDTQYF
13,medium-sized,TRBJ1-2,NA,TRBV6-4,TGTGCCAGCAGTGACGGTGAACATATGGGCTACACCTTC,CASSDGEHMGYTF
15,NA,TRBJ2-3,NA,TRBV10-2,TGCGCCAGCAGTGAGGCCCAAATTAGCACAGATACGCAGTATTTT,CASSEAQISTDTQYF
15,NA,TRBJ2-1,TRBD2,TRBV7-2,TGTGCCAGCAGCTCACCGGGACTAGCGTCTAATGAGCAGTTCTTC,CASSSPGLASNEQFF